The 19 T cell receptor beta chains below all came from one sample that was sequenced in a study of blood T cell repertoires in COVID-19. Using immunoSEQ multiplex PCR, the repertoire was profiled, and TCRdb retains in-frame clones only, with some absent. This sample carries 150,000 or so clones, approximately 80% of them seen once, and the ten largest clones take under 3.5%. Sequences were obtained from peripheral blood. The receptors come from a woman aged 55-75 years with acute or convalescent COVID-19.

The table lists this clone with a count of one. The gene calls are TRBV27 and TRBJ2-7, with TRBD2 matching over 11 bases. CDR1 is MNHEY and CDR2 is SMNVEV in the germline V gene (reference sequence). The length of the CDR3 is 16 residues. V lost 6 bases and J lost 1; bases outside the gene matches: 8. The CDR3 nucleotides read TGTGCCAGCAGGAGAGGGACTAGCGGCGATTCCTACGAGCAGTACTTC. Translating it yields CASRRGTSGDSYEQYF.

The V call is TRBV5-1, the J call TRBJ2-7; 9 bases fit TRBD2. This CDR3 region has 12 residues. Looked up from germline, CDR1 is SGHRS and CDR2 is YFSETQ. V shed 4 bases, J shed 5 bases, and the junction held 1 base outside the gene matches. The CDR3: CASSRTSDEQYF. In DNA form, the CDR3 reads TGCGCCAGCAGCCGGACTAGCGACGAGCAGTACTTC. Variable domain in full (rest from reference TRBV5-1 and TRBJ2-7): KAGVTQTPRYLIKTRGQQVTLSCSPISGHRSVSWYQQTPGQGLQFLFEYFSETQRNKGNFPGRFSGRQFSNSRSEMNVSTLELGDSALYLCASSRTSDEQYFGPGTRLTVT.

V usage is TRBV7-9 and J usage is TRBJ1-3; no reliable D call. This CDR3 is built from 16 residues. CDR1 is SEHNR, CDR2 FQNEAQ, per germline (reference sequence). V lost 1 base and J 4 bases, leaving 14 bases between the germline ends. DNA for the CDR3: TGTGCCAGCAGCTTAGTAATAGCATCCCCCGGAAACACCATATATTTT. Amino acid sequence: CASSLVIASPGNTIYF.

The J gene is TRBJ1-5, the V gene TRBV7-9; D unresolved. Germline V gene data show CDR1 as SEHNR and CDR2 as FQNEAQ (reference sequence). The V and J ends lost 4 bases and 2 bases respectively, with 15 bases between them. This CDR3 region has 16 residues. CDR3 region: CASSSRDLRGNQPQHF. Here the CDR3 DNA reads TGTGCCAGCAGCTCCCGAGATCTCCGAGGCAATCAGCCCCAGCATTTT.

The chain combines TRBV2 with TRBJ2-2; possible D gene TRBD2, 5 bases. The germline V gene has CDR1 SNHLY and CDR2 FYNNEI. This CDR3 is 13 amino acids long. V lost 5 bases to trimming and J lost 1 base, with 5 bases between them. The DNA for the CDR3 is TGTGCCAGCAGTCGGGAGAACACCGGGGAGCTGTTTTTT. Protein product: CASSRENTGELFF.

The V gene is TRBV7-2, the J gene TRBJ1-6; no clear D gene. The V gene lost 5 bases and the J gene lost 0 bases, with 11 bases spanning the gap. This CDR3 comprises 16 residues. CDR1 is SGHTA, CDR2 FQGNSA, per germline. The CDR3, as DNA: TGTGCCAGCAGCCCGGGGATCAGCTCCTATAATTCACCCCTCCACTTT. Translated, it gives CASSPGISSYNSPLHF.

The chain is built from TRBV18 and TRBJ1-5; D is perhaps TRBD1 (6 bases). Trimming took off 4 bases at V and 6 bases at J, with 10 bases between the two ends. The CDR3 is 13 amino acids. Germline V gene data show CDR1 as KGHSH and CDR2 as LQKENI. The CDR3 sequence is CASSQGVGQPQHF. Here the CDR3 DNA reads TGTGCCAGCTCACAGGGGGTAGGTCAGCCCCAGCATTTT.

CDR3 amino acids: CASSRRGMNTEAFF. The CDR3 DNA reads TGTGCCAGCAGTAGGAGGGGCATGAACACTGAAGCTTTCTTT. The rearrangement uses TRBV7-8 and TRBJ1-1, with D perhaps TRBD1 (5 bases). The germline CDR1 and CDR2 sequences are SGHVS and FQNEAQ. CDR3 length: 14 amino acids. With 6 bases removed from V and 0 bases from J, the gap between germline ends came to 11 bases.

This clone was observed a few times. The chain uses TRBV2 and TRBJ2-2; D might be TRBD2 (7 bases). The germline CDR1 and CDR2 sequences are SNHLY and FYNNEI. Trimming took 6 bases from V and 0 from J, leaving 14 bases between them. The CDR3 covers 16 residues. CDR3 sequence reads: CASSQRGGANTGELFF. In DNA form, the CDR3 reads TGTGCCAGCAGCCAAAGAGGGGGGGCGAACACCGGGGAGCTGTTTTTT.

The chain joins TRBV5-1 to TRBJ1-1; D possibly corresponds to TRBD1 (6 bases). V lost 5 bases and J lost 5, with 16 bases in between. The CDR3 contains 14 residues. Germline lookup yields CDR1 SGHRS and CDR2 YFSETQ. The CDR3 spells CASSSTGPGTEAFF. DNA of the CDR3: TGCGCCAGCAGTTCAACAGGGCCGGGAACTGAAGCTTTCTTT.

The rearrangement links TRBV28 to TRBJ2-7; 9 bases map to TRBD1. J was trimmed by 1 base and V by 2 bases; bases with no gene match: 6. The length of the CDR3 is 16 residues. Germline V gene sequence: CDR1 MDHEN, CDR2 SYDVKM. The CDR3 DNA is TGTGCCAGCAGTTTAGAGCTCGGGACAGGGTCCTACGAGCAGTACTTC. This encodes CASSLELGTGSYEQYF.

The rearrangement links TRBV28 to TRBJ2-2, with 7 nucleotides matching TRBD1. V was pared by 5 bases and J by 1 base, with 7 bases of the junction left unmatched. The CDR3 consists of 16 residues. Per the germline V gene, CDR1 is MDHEN and CDR2 is SYDVKM. CDR3: CASSHLTGKNTGELFF. The CDR3 region has the DNA TGTGCCAGCAGTCATTTGACAGGGAAGAACACCGGGGAGCTGTTTTTT.

The gene calls are TRBV5-1 and TRBJ2-5, with TRBD1 identical over 8 bases. The CDR3 length is 15 residues. Germline-derived CDR1 and CDR2 are SGHRS and YFSETQ. Trimming took 0 bases from V and 9 from J; bases not matched to a gene: 10. The CDR3 is CASSLAGTGGVAQYF. The CDR3 DNA reads as TGCGCCAGCAGCTTGGCTGGGACAGGCGGGGTGGCCCAGTACTTC.

V usage is TRBV2 and J usage is TRBJ1-2, with unresolved D. Per the germline V gene, CDR1 is SNHLY and CDR2 is FYNNEI. Trimming shortened V by 1 base and J by 3 bases, and 6 bases separated the two germline ends. The CDR3 is 13 amino acids. In DNA, the CDR3 is TGTGCCAGCAGTGAAGGGCAAGACTATGGCTACACCTTC. This codes for CASSEGQDYGYTF. The full variable domain, rest sourced from reference TRBV2 and TRBJ1-2, is EPEVTQTPSHQVTQMGQEVILRCVPISNHLYFYWYRQILGQKVEFLVSFYNNEISEKSEIFDDQFSVERPDGSNFTLKIRSTKLEDSAMYFCASSEGQDYGYTFGSGTRLTVV.

With respect to this clone: The sample carries other DNA sequences with the same CDR3. The chain couples TRBV7-2 to TRBJ1-2; 10 nucleotides agree with TRBD1. Germline CDR1 and CDR2: SGHTA and FQGNSA. J gave up 4 bases and V 6 bases, and 5 bases lay outside the gene matches. This CDR3 has 14 residues. CDR3 residues: CASSSDRGGYGYTF. The CDR3, as DNA: TGTGCCAGCAGTTCGGACAGGGGGGGCTATGGCTACACCTTC.

This clone was found once. V is TRBV3-1 (or the pseudogene TRBV3-2) and J is TRBJ1-1, with a weak D call TRBD1 (5 bases). Germline CDR1 reads LGHDT; CDR2 reads YNNKEL (reference sequence). Trimming shortened V by 4 bases and J by 5 bases, and 11 bases separated the two germline ends. CDR3 length equals 13 residues. In DNA, the CDR3 is TGTGCCAGCAGCCTCCTGGGGGGGACTGAAGCTTTCTTT. Protein product: CASSLLGGTEAFF.

This clone occurred once. The genes are TRBV5-1 and TRBJ2-1; TRBD1 matches at 8 bases. Germline V gene lookup returns CDR1 SGHRS and CDR2 YFSETQ. This CDR3 has 15 residues. V lost 4 bases, J lost 5 bases, and 8 bases stayed unmatched. CDR3 in amino acids: CASSPRTGSDNEQFF. The DNA of the CDR3 is TGCGCCAGCAGCCCTCGGACAGGGAGCGACAATGAGCAGTTCTTC.

This chain links TRBV6-2 or TRBV6-3 with TRBJ1-2; D is uncertain. The CDR3 runs 13 residues. Germline V CDR1 and CDR2: MNHEY, SVGEGT. Trimming cost V 2 bases and J 5 bases, with 9 bases left between them. As DNA, the CDR3 is TGTGCCAGCAGTTACGGCGGCCCGTATGGCTACACCTTC. It encodes CASSYGGPYGYTF.

V usage is TRBV4-1 and J usage is TRBJ1-1, with D possibly TRBD1 on 6 matching bases. This CDR3 is 15 amino acids long. Trimming pared 4 bases from V and 4 bases from J, leaving 16 bases between. CDR1 MGHRA and CDR2 YSYEKL come from the germline V gene. The CDR3 DNA is TGCGCCAGCAGCCTCAAACCGGGGGGCCCCACTGAAGCTTTCTTT. Translation: CASSLKPGGPTEAFF.